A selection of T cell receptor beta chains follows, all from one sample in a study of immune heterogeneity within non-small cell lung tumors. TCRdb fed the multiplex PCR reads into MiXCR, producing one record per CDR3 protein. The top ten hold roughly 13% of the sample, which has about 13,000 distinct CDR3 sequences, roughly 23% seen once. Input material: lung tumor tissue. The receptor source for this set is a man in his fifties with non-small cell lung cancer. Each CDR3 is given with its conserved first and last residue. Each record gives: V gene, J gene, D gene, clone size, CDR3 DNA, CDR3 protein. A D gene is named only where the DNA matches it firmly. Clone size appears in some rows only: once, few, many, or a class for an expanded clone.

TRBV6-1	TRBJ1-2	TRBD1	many	TGTGCCAGCAGGACCAGACAGGGGGCTAGTAGCTATGGCTACACCTTC	CASRTRQGASSYGYTF
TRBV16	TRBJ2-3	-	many	TGTGCCAGCAGCCAATCACTAGATTTGAATACGCAGTATTTT	CASSQSLDLNTQYF
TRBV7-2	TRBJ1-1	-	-	TGTGCCAGCAGCCGAAATTTGAACACTGAAGCTTTCTTT	CASSRNLNTEAFF
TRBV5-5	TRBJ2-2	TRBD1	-	TGTGCCAGCAGCTACGGACAGGGGGCGAACACCGGGGAGCTGTTTTTT	CASSYGQGANTGELFF
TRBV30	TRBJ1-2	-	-	TGTGCCTTCCGTACCTTTTCTAATGGCTACACCTTC	CAFRTFSNGYTF
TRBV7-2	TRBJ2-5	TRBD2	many	TGTGCCAGCAGTCCCGGGACTAGCGGGAGGGGAATCCAAGAGACCCAGTACTTC	CASSPGTSGRGIQETQYF
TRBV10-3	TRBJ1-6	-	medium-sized	TGTGCCATCAGCGAGACGGGAGACAATAATTCACCCCTCCACTTT	CAISETGDNNSPLHF
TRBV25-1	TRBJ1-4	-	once	TGTGCCAGAAGTGCATCCCCGGAGGGTCTCCCACAGGGTGAAAAACTGTTTTTT	CARSASPEGLPQGEKLFF
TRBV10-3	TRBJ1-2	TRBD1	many	TGTGCCATCAGTGTCGACAGGGGGAGTAACTATGGCTACACCTTC	CAISVDRGSNYGYTF
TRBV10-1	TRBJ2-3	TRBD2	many	TGCGCCAGCAGTGACCCGAGACTAGCGGGAGTGGGCACAGATACGCAGTATTTT	CASSDPRLAGVGTDTQYF
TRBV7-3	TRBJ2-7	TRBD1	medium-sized	TGTGCCAGCAGTTTGGACAGGGGGAGGGAGCAGTACTTC	CASSLDRGREQYF
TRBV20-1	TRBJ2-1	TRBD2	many	TGCAGTGCTCATTACGGGACTAGCGTTAATGAGCAGTTCTTC	CSAHYGTSVNEQFF
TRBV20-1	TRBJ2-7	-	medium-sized	TGCAGTGCCCCCGGCTTCCGCGAGCAGTACTTC	CSAPGFREQYF
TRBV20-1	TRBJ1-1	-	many	TGCAGTGTTCGCCACACAGGGAGCACTGAAGCTTTCTTT	CSVRHTGSTEAFF
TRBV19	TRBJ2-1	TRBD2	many	TGTGCCAGTAGTATAGGAGCGGGGCCTCGAGTCCCCTACAATGAGCAGTTCTTC	CASSIGAGPRVPYNEQFF
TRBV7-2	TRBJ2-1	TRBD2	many	TGTGCCAGCAGCTTAGCGGGGACTAGCAGGGGGGCCTACAATGAGCAGTTCTTC	CASSLAGTSRGAYNEQFF
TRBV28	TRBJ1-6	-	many	TGTGCCAGCACCGTCCCCGGGTCACGTAATTCACCCCTCCACTTT	CASTVPGSRNSPLHF
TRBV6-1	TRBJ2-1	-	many	TGTGCCAGCAGCCACCCCCGGGGGGCTTCTTACAATGAGCAGTTCTTC	CASSHPRGASYNEQFF
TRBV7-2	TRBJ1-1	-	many	TGTGCCAGCAGCTTGAACCGGGTGAACACTGAAGCTTTCTTT	CASSLNRVNTEAFF
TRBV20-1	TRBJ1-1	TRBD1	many	TGCAGTGCTCAGACCAACCGGGACAGAAGCGAAGCTTTCTTT	CSAQTNRDRSEAFF
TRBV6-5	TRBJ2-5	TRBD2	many	TGTGCCAGCAGTACTCGGACTAGCGGATTTCAAGAGACCCAGTACTTC	CASSTRTSGFQETQYF
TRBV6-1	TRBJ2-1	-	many	TGTGCCAGCAGTCTCGGGGTCCGAGGAAATGAGCAGTTCTTC	CASSLGVRGNEQFF
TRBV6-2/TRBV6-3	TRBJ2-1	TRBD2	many	TGTGCCAGCAGTTACTCCGGGACTAGCGGGAGTAATGAGCAGTTCTTC	CASSYSGTSGSNEQFF
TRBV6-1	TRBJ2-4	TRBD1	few	TGTGCCAGCAGTCCGGACAGGGATCAAAACATTCAGTACTTC	CASSPDRDQNIQYF
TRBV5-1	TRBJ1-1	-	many	TGCGCCAGCAGCTTCGGGGCAGGGAGGTTGGACACTGAAGCTTTCTTT	CASSFGAGRLDTEAFF
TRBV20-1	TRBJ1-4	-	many	TGCAGTGCTATTGGACTCACTGCAACTAATGAAAAACTGTTTTTT	CSAIGLTATNEKLFF
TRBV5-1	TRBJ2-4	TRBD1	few	TGCGCCAGCAGCTCCCTGACAGGGGGAGCCAAAAACATTCAGTACTTC	CASSSLTGGAKNIQYF
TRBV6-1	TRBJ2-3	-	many	TGTGCCAGCAGTGAGGGTAGCCGTGGTACGCAGTATTTT	CASSEGSRGTQYF
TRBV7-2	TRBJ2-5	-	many	TGTGCCAGCAGCCTCTATAGTGTAGTCCAAGAGACCCAGTACTTC	CASSLYSVVQETQYF
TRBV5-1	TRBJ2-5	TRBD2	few	TGCGCCAGCAGCTTGGGCTCTAGCGGGAGTCTGGAGACCCAGTACTTC	CASSLGSSGSLETQYF
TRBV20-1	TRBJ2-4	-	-	TGCAGTGCTACCCGACAGGAAAAGAAAAACATTCAGTACTTC	CSATRQEKKNIQYF
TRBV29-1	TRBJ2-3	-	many	TGCAGCGGAAAGGACTATACAGATACGCAGTATTTT	CSGKDYTDTQYF
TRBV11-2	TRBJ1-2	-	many	TGTGCCAGCAGCTTAGAAGGACAGAACTATGGCTACACCTTC	CASSLEGQNYGYTF
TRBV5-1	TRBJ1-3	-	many	TGCGCCAGCAGCTTGACGGGGCCGGGCTCTGGAAACACCATATATTTT	CASSLTGPGSGNTIYF
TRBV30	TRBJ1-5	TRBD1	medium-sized	TGTGCCTGGAGGGGGACAGGGGGCAATCAGCCCCAGCATTTT	CAWRGTGGNQPQHF
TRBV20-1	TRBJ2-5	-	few	TGCAGTGCCTCCCACAGGTTCCAAGAGACCCAGTACTTC	CSASHRFQETQYF
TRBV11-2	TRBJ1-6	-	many	TGTGCCAGCAGCTTTGGCCGCAGTAGAACGCACTCACCCCTCCACTTT	CASSFGRSRTHSPLHF
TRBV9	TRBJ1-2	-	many	TGTGCCAGCAGCCCCACCCATGCAGGGAACTATGGCTACACCTTC	CASSPTHAGNYGYTF
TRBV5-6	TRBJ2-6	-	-	TGTGCCATCAGCTTGGCCTATCTTTTGTTGGGTTTGAAAAACTCTGGGGCCAACGTCCTGACTTTC	CAISLAYLLLGLKNSGANVLTF
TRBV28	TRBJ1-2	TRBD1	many	TGTGCCAGCAGTTCTCCGGGGCAGGACAGGGCCCTCTATGGCTACACCTTC	CASSSPGQDRALYGYTF
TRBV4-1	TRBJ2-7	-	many	TGCGCCAGCAGCCAAGCGGCAGCCGCGCCCTACGAGCAGTACTTC	CASSQAAAAPYEQYF
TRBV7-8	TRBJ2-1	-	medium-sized	TGTGCCAGCAGCTTAGGGAGTCATGAGCAGTTCTTC	CASSLGSHEQFF
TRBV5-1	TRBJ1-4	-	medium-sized	TGCGCCAGCAGCTTGGAGGCGTCTGGGGGCTCAACGGGAAAACTGTTTTTT	CASSLEASGGSTGKLFF
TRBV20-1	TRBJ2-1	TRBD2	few	TGCAGTGCTGGACTAGCGGGGGGACGCTCCTACAATGAGCAGTTCTTC	CSAGLAGGRSYNEQFF
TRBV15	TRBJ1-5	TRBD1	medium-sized	TGTGCCACCTCGGACAGGGCGTATAGCAATCAGCCCCAGCATTTT	CATSDRAYSNQPQHF
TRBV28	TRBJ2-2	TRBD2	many	TGTGCCAGCAGCCGACCGGGCGGGGGGGACACCGGGGAGCTGTTTTTT	CASSRPGGGDTGELFF
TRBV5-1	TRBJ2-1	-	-	TGCGCCAGCAGCTTATCGGCGGGGCGCTCCTACAATGAGCAGTTCTTC	CASSLSAGRSYNEQFF
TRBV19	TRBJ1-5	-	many	TGTGCCAGTAGTATAAGGGGTAGTTATTCGAGCAATCAGCCCCAGCATTTT	CASSIRGSYSSNQPQHF
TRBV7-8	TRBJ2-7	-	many	TGTGCCAGCAGCTACACGACACCGGGACCCCGGGGTTACGAGCAGTACTTC	CASSYTTPGPRGYEQYF
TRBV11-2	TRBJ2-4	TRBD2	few	TGTGCCAGCAGCCTAGCGGGGGGTAAAAACATTCAGTACTTC	CASSLAGGKNIQYF
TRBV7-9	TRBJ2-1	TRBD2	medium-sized	TGTGCCAGCAGCCTAAGGCCCGGGACTAGCGGGTCCCATGAGCAGTTCTTC	CASSLRPGTSGSHEQFF
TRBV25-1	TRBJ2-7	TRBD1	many	TGTGCCAGCAGTGGGTTCGCCGGGACAGGGGGCAACGAGCAGTACTTC	CASSGFAGTGGNEQYF
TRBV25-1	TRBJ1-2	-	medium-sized	TGTGCCAGCAGCCCGGGACACACTAACTATGGCTACACCTTC	CASSPGHTNYGYTF
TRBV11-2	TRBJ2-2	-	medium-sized	TGTGCCAGCAGCTTAGGTTCTGGGACACCGAACACCGGGGAGCTGTTTTTT	CASSLGSGTPNTGELFF
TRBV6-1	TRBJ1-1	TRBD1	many	TGTGCCAGCAGTGGACTATTGACAGGGGATAATGAAGCTTTCTTT	CASSGLLTGDNEAFF
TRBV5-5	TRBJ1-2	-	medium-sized	TGTGCCAGCAGCTTTAGTGGATCTAAGGACACCTTC	CASSFSGSKDTF
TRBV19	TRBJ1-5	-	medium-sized	TGTGCCAGTAGTATATACACCAGGGGAGGCAATCAGCCCCAGCATTTT	CASSIYTRGGNQPQHF
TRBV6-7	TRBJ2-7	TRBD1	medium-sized	TGTGCCAGCACATACCAAAGGGACAGGTACTACGAGCAGTACTTC	CASTYQRDRYYEQYF
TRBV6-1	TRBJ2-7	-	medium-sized	TGTGCCAGCAGTTACCATCCCTCCTACGAGCAGTACTTC	CASSYHPSYEQYF
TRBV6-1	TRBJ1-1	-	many	TGTGCCAGCAGTATTTCTGGGGGTGACACTGAAGCTTTCTTT	CASSISGGDTEAFF